Presented here are 8 T cell receptor beta chains from one specimen sequenced in a study of blood T cells in healthy people across ages. Through a sample-barcoded 5' primer and a J-beta primer mix, a second PCR was run for about 6 to 11 cycles. TCRdb re-derived calls from the 5' RACE reads in MiXCR, one entry per CDR3 protein. The sample contains about 1,400,000 distinct CDR3 sequences, 40% to 50% of which appear only once. Specimen: blood. The receptors shown here come from a woman between 18 and 29 years old in good health.

The chain is built from TRBV7-2 and TRBJ2-1, with D perhaps matching TRBD2 (6 bases). The J call may be incorrect, as the DNA end agrees better with TRBJ2-7. The CDR3 has 16 residues. In germline, CDR1 is SGHTA, CDR2 FQGNSA. The CDR3 sequence: CASSLSAGSSYNEQYF. The CDR3 coding sequence is TGTGCCAGCAGCTTATCTGCCGGGAGCTCCTACAATGAGCAGTACTTC.

The genes are TRBV20-1 and TRBJ2-2; tentatively, D is TRBD2 (6 bases). Trimming removed 5 bases from V and 1 base from J, with 11 bases in between. The CDR3 has 14 amino acids. Looked up from germline, CDR1 is DFQATT and CDR2 is SNEGSKA (reference sequence). The CDR3 DNA sequence: TGCAGTGCTCGAAAGACTAGGAACACCGGGGAGCTGTTTTTT. It translates to CSARKTRNTGELFF.

This sequence joins TRBV11-1 and TRBJ2-3; TRBD1 is a possible D gene (6 bases). The CDR3 consists of 17 residues. The V end was cut by 3 bases, the J end by 0 bases, with 16 bases between. Germline V gives CDR1 SGHAT, CDR2 FQDESV (reference sequence). The CDR3 sequence: CASSLKQGLFSTDTQYF. The CDR3 DNA reads as TGTGCCAGCAGCTTGAAGCAGGGGTTATTCAGCACAGATACGCAGTATTTT.

This sequence joins TRBV6-2 or TRBV6-3 and TRBJ1-2; D may be TRBD1 (6 bases). The CDR3 length is 13 residues. V was cut by 6 bases and J by 6 bases, with 14 bases left in between. The germline CDR1 and CDR2 sequences are MNHEY and SVGEGT. Here the CDR3 reads CASRAGGANGYTF. CDR3 nucleotides: TGTGCCAGCAGGGCCGGGGGGGCCAATGGCTACACCTTC.

The J gene is TRBJ2-7, the V gene TRBV11-2, with 16 bases lining up with TRBD2. Losses at the gene ends were 5 bases for V and 3 bases for J; bases not matched to a gene: 7. Germline assignment: CDR1 SGHAT and CDR2 FQNNGV. This CDR3 contains 17 residues. The chain's CDR3 is CASSAGLAGGLNYEQYF. The CDR3, as DNA: TGTGCCAGCAGCGCGGGACTAGCGGGAGGGTTAAACTACGAGCAGTACTTC.

The chain recombines TRBV7-2 with TRBJ2-1, with D perhaps TRBD2 (5 bases). The DNA end is more similar to TRBJ2-7, so the J call may be wrong. The germline gives CDR1 SGHTA, CDR2 FQGNSA. This CDR3 region has 15 residues. In DNA, the CDR3 is TGTGCCAGCAGCTTAGGGGGAGTCTCCTACAATGAGCAGTACTTC. Its translation is CASSLGGVSYNEQYF.

J is TRBJ2-5 and V is TRBV9, with D hard to call. The DNA end is a closer match to TRBJ2-7, so the J assignment may be wrong. Germline V gene data show CDR1 as SGDLS and CDR2 as YYNGEE. There are 14 residues in the CDR3. DNA for the CDR3: TGTGCCAGCAGCGCCGGGCCGCTGGTACGCGAGCAGTACTTC. This codes for CASSAGPLVREQYF.

The chain joins TRBV4-1 to TRBJ1-5, with 8 bases fitting TRBD1. There are 17 residues in the CDR3. Per the germline V gene, CDR1 is MGHRA and CDR2 is YSYEKL. V gave up 1 base and J gave up 3 bases; unmatched junction bases: 8. The CDR3 loop reads CASSQVETGVYNQPQHF. The CDR3 DNA sequence: TGCGCCAGCAGCCAAGTCGAGACAGGGGTTTACAATCAGCCCCAGCATTTT.